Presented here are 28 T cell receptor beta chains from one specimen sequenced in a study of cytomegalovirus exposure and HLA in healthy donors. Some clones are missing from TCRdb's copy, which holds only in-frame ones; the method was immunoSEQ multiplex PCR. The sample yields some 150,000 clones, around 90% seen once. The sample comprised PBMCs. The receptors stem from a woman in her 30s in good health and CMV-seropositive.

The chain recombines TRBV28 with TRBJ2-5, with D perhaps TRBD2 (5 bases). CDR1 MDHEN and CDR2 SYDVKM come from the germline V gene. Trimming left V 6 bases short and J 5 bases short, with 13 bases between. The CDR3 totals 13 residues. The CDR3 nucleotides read TGTGCCAGCAGAAGAGGGCTGATGGAGACCCAGTACTTC. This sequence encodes CASRRGLMETQYF.

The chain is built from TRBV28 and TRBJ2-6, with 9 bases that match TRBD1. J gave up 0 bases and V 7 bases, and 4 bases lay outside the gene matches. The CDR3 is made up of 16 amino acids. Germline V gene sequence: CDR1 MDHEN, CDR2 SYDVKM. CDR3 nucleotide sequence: TGTGCCAGCAAACGGACAGGGGCCTCTGGGGCCAACGTCCTGACTTTC. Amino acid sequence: CASKRTGASGANVLTF.

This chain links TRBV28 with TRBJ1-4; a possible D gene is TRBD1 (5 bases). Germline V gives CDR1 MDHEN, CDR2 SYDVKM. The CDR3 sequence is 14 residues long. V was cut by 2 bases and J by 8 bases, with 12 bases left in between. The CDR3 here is CASSLQGGGEKLFF. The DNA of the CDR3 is TGTGCCAGCAGTTTACAGGGAGGTGGAGAAAAACTGTTTTTT.

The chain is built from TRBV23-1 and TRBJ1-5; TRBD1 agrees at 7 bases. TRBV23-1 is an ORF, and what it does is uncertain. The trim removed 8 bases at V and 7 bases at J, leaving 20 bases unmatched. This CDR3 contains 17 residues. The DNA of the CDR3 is TGCGCCAGCGGAGGGGGCGACAGGCTCGTGCGAAAGCAGCCCCAGCATTTT. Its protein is CASGGGDRLVRKQPQHF.

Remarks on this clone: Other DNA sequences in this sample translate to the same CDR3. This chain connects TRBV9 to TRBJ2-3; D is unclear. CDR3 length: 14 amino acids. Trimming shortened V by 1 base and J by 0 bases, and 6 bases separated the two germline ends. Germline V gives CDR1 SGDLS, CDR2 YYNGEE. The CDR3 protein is CASSVSPSTDTQYF. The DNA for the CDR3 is TGTGCCAGCAGCGTAAGCCCTAGCACAGATACGCAGTATTTT. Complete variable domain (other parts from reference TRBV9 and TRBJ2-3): DSGVTQTPKHLITATGQRVTLRCSPRSGDLSVYWYQQSLDQGLQFLIQYYNGEERAKGNILERFSAQQFPDLHSELNLSSLELGDSALYFCASSVSPSTDTQYFGPGTRLTVL.

In DNA form, the CDR3 reads TGTGCCAGTGGGACTCAGACGAACACTGAAGCTTTCTTT. This encodes CASGTQTNTEAFF. The chain combines TRBV9 with TRBJ1-1; D possibly corresponds to TRBD1 (5 bases). V was shortened by 8 bases and J by 1 base, with 12 bases between the two germline ends. The CDR3 is 13 residues long. Germline values: CDR1 SGDLS, CDR2 YYNGEE.

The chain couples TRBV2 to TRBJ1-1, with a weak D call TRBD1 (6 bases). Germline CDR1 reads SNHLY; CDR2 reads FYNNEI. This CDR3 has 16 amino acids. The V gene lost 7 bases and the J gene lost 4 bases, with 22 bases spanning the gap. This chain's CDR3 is CASTDVVGTPFTEAFF. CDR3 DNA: TGTGCCAGCACGGACGTCGTCGGGACACCCTTCACTGAAGCTTTCTTT.

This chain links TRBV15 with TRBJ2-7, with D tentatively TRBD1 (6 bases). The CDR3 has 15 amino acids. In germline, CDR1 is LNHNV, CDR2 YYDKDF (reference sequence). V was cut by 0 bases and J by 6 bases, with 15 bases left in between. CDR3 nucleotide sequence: TGTGCCACCAGCAGAGATGCTTCAGGGGTGGTCGAGCAGTACTTC. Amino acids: CATSRDASGVVEQYF. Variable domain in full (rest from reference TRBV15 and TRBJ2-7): DAMVIQNPRYQVTQFGKPVTLSCSQTLNHNVMYWYQQKSSQAPKLLFHYYDKDFNNEADTPDNFQSRRPNTSFCFLDIRSPGLGDTAMYLCATSRDASGVVEQYFGPGTRLTVT.

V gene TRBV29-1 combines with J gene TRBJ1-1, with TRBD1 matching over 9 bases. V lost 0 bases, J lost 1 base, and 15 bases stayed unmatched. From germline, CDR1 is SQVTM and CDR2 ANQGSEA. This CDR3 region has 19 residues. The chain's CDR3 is CSVEDAPPGQGRKNTEAFF. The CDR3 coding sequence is TGCAGCGTTGAAGATGCCCCACCGGGACAGGGCAGGAAGAACACTGAAGCTTTCTTT.

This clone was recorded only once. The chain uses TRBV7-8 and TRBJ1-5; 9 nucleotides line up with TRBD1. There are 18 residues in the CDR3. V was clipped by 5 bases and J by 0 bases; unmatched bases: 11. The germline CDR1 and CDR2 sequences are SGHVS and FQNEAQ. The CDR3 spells CASSPGTGKGYSNQPQHF. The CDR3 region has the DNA TGTGCCAGCAGCCCCGGGACAGGGAAGGGGTATAGCAATCAGCCCCAGCATTTT.

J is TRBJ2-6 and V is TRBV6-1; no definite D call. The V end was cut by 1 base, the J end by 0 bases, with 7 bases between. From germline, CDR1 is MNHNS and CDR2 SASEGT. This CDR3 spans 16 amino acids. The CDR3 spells CASSEDESSGANVLTF. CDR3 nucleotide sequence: TGTGCCAGCAGTGAAGACGAGAGCTCTGGGGCCAACGTCCTGACTTTC.

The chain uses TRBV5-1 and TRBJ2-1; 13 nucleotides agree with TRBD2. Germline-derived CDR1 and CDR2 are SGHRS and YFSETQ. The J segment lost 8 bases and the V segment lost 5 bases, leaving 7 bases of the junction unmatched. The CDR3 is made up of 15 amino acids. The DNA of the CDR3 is TGCGCCAGCAGAGCCGGGACTAGCGGGGTGGATGAGCAGTTCTTC. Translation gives CASRAGTSGVDEQFF.

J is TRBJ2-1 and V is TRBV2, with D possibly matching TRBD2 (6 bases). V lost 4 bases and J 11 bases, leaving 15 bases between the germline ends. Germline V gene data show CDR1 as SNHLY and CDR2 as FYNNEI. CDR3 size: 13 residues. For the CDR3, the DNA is TGTGCCAGCAGTGGGGGGGAGTCCCCGAAGCAGTTCTTC. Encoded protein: CASSGGESPKQFF.

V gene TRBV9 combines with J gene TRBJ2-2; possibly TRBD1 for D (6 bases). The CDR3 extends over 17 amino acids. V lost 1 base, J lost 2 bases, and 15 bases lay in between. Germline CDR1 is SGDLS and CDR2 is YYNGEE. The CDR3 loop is CASSVLSGTPNTGELFF. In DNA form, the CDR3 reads TGTGCCAGCAGCGTATTATCCGGGACACCTAACACCGGGGAGCTGTTTTTT.

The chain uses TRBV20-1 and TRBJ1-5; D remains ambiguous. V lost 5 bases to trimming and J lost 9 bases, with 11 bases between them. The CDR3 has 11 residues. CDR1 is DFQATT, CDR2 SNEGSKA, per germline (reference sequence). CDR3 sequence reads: CSAVYRGPQHF. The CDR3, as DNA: TGCAGTGCTGTTTATCGAGGGCCCCAGCATTTT.

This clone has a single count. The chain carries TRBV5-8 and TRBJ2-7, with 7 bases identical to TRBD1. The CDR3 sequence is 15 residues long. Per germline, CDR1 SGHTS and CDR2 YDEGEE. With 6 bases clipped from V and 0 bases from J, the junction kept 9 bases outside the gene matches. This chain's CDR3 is CASIHLRDSSYEQYF. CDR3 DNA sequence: TGTGCCAGCATCCATCTACGGGACAGCTCCTACGAGCAGTACTTC.

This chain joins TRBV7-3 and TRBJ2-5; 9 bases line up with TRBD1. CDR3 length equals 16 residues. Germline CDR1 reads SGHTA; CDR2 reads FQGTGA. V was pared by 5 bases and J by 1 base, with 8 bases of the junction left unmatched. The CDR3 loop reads CASSVTGTGIQETQYF. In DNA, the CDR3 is TGTGCCAGCAGCGTTACCGGGACAGGGATCCAAGAGACCCAGTACTTC.

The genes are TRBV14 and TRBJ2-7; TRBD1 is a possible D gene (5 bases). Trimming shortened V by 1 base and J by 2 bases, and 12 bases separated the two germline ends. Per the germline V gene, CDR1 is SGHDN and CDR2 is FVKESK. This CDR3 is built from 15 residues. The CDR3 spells CASSQGIQGTYEQYF. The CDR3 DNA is TGTGCCAGCAGCCAAGGCATCCAGGGAACCTACGAGCAGTACTTC.

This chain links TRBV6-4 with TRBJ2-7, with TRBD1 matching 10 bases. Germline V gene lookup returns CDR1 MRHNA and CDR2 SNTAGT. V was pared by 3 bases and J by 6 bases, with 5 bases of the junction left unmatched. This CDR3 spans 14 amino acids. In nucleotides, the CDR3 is TGTGCCAGCAGTGAGGACAGGGGGGGTGGCGAGCAGTACTTC. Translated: CASSEDRGGGEQYF.

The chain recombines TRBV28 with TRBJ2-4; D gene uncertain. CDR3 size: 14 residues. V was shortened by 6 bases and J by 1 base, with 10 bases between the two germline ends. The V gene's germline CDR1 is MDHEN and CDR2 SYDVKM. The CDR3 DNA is TGTGCCAGCAGAGCCGCCGGGGCCAAAAACATTCAGTACTTC. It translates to CASRAAGAKNIQYF.

In nucleotides, the CDR3 is TGTGCCAGCAGCCCCCCGGCGGGCGCGGCAACTAATGAAAAACTGTTTTTT. Translated: CASSPPAGAATNEKLFF. The genes are TRBV5-6 and TRBJ1-4; D is uncertain. Trimming took 4 bases from V and 0 from J, leaving 16 bases between them. This CDR3 is 17 amino acids long. The germline gives CDR1 SGHDT, CDR2 YYEEEE.

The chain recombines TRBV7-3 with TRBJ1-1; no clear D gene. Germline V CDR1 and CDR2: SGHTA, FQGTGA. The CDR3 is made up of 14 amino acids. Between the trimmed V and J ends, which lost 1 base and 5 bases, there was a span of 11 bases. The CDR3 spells CASSLSLGRTEAFF. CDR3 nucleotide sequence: TGTGCCAGCAGCTTAAGTTTAGGGAGAACTGAAGCTTTCTTT.

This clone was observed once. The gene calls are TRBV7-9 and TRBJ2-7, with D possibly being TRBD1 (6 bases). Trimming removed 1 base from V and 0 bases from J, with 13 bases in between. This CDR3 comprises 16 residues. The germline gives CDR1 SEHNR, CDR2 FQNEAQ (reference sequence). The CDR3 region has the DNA TGTGCCAGCAGCTTAGTATCGACAGGTGTCTCCTACGAGCAGTACTTC. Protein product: CASSLVSTGVSYEQYF.

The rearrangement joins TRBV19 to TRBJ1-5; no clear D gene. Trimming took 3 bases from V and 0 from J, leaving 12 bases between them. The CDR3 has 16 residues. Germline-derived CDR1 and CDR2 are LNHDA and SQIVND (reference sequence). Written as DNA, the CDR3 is TGTGCCAGTAGTATGGGAGTGACACTTAGCAATCAGCCCCAGCATTTT. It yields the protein CASSMGVTLSNQPQHF.

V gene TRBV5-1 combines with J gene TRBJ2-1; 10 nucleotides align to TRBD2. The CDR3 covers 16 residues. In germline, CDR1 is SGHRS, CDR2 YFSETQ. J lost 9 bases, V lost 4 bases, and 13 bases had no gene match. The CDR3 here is CASSPQGLAVAGEQFF. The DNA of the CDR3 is TGCGCCAGCAGCCCGCAAGGACTAGCGGTAGCGGGTGAGCAGTTCTTC. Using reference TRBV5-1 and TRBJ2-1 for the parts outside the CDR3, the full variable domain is KAGVTQTPRYLIKTRGQQVTLSCSPISGHRSVSWYQQTPGQGLQFLFEYFSETQRNKGNFPGRFSGRQFSNSRSEMNVSTLELGDSALYLCASSPQGLAVAGEQFFGPGTRLTVL.

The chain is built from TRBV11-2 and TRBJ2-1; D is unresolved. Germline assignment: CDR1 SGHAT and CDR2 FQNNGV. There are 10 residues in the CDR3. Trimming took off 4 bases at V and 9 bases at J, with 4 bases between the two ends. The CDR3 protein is CASSSGEQFF. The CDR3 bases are TGTGCCAGCAGCTCCGGTGAGCAGTTCTTC.

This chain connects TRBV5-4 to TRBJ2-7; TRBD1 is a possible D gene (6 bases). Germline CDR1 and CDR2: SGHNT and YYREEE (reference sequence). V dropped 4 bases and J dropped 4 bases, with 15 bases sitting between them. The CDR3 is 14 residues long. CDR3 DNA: TGTGCCAGCAGCCTACGGGACAACCCTTACGAGCAGTACTTC. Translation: CASSLRDNPYEQYF.

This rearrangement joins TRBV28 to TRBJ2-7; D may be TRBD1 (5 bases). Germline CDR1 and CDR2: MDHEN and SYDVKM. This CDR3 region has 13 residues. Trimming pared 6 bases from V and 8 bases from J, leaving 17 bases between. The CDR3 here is CASSNPGIGQQYF. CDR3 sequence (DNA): TGTGCCAGCAGCAATCCAGGGATAGGTCAGCAGTACTTC.